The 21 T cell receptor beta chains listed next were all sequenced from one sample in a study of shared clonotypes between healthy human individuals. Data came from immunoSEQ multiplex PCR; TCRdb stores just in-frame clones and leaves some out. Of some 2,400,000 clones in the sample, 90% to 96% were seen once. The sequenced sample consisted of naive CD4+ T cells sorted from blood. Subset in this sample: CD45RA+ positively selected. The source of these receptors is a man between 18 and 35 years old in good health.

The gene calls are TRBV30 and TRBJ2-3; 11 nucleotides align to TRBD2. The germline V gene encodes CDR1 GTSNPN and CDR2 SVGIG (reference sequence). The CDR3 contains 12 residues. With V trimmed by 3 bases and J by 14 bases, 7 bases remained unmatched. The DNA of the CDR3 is TGTGCCTGGAGGGGTGAACTAGCGGGAGTGTATTTT. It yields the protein CAWRGELAGVYF.

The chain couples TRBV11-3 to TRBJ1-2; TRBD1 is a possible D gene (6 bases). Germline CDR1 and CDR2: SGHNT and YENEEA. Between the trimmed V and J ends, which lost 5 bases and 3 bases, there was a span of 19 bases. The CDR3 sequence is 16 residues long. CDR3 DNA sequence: TGTGCCAGCAGCGTGGGCAGGGGAACCCTTTACTATGGCTACACCTTC. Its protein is CASSVGRGTLYYGYTF.

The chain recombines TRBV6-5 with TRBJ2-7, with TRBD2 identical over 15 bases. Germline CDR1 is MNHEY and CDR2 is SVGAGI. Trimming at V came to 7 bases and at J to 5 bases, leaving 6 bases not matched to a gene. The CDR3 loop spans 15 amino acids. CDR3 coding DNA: TGTGCCAGCACCTTAGGACTAGCGGGAGGGAACGAGCAGTACTTC. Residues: CASTLGLAGGNEQYF.

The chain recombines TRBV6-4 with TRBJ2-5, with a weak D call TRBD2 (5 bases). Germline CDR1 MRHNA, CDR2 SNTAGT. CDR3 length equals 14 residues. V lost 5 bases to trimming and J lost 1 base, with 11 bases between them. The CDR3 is CASSLGGPQETQYF. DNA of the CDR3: TGTGCCAGCAGTCTAGGCGGGCCCCAAGAGACCCAGTACTTC.

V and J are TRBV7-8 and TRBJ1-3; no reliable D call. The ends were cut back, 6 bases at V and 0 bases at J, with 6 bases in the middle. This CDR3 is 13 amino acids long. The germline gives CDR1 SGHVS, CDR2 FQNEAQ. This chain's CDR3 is CASRADSGNTIYF. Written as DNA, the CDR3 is TGTGCCAGCAGGGCAGACTCTGGAAACACCATATATTTT.

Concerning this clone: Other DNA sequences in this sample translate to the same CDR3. CDR3 protein: CSASQYEQYF. Here the CDR3 DNA reads TGCAGTGCGTCCCAATACGAGCAGTACTTC. The chain combines TRBV20-1 with TRBJ2-7; no clear D gene. Per the germline V gene, CDR1 is DFQATT and CDR2 is SNEGSKA (reference sequence). Trimming took 6 bases from V and 4 from J, leaving 7 bases between them. This CDR3 has 10 residues.

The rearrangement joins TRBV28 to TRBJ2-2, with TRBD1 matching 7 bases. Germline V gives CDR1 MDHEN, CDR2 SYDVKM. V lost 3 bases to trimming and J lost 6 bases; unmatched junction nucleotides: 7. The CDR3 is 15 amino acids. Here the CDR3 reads CASSLGQIDAGELFF. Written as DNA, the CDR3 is TGTGCCAGCAGTTTGGGACAGATTGACGCCGGGGAGCTGTTTTTT.

CDR3 region: CASRQLGGSPLHF. CDR3 sequence (DNA): TGTGCCAGCAGGCAACTAGGGGGTTCACCCCTCCACTTT. The chain employs TRBV6-6 and TRBJ1-6; maybe TRBD1 (6 bases). This CDR3 contains 13 residues. Germline lookup yields CDR1 MNHNY and CDR2 SVGAGI (reference sequence). The V gene lost 6 bases and the J gene lost 9 bases, with 12 bases spanning the gap.

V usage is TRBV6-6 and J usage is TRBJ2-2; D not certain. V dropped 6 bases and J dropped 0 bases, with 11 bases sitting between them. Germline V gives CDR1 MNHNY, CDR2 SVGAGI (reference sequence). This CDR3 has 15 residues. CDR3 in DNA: TGTGCCAGCAGCTGGGGTTCCCCGAACACCGGGGAGCTGTTTTTT. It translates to CASSWGSPNTGELFF.

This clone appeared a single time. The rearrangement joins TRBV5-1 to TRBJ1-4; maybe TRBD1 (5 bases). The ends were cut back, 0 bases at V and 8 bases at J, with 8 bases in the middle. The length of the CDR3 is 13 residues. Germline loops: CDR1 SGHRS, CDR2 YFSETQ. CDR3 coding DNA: TGCGCCAGCAGCTTGGGACAGTCGGAAAAACTGTTTTTT. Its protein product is CASSLGQSEKLFF.

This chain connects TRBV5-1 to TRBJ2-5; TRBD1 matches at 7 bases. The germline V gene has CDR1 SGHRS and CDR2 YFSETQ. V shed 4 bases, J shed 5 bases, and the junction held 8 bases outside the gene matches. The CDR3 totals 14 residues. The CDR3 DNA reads TGCGCCAGCAGCAAAGGACTGACAGGGGAGACCCAGTACTTC. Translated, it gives CASSKGLTGETQYF.

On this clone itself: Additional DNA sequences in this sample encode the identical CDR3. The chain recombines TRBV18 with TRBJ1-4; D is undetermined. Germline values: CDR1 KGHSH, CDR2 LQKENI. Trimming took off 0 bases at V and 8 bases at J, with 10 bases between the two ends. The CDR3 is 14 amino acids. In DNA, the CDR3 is TGTGCCAGCTCACCACCAGGGTTAAACGAAAAACTGTTTTTT. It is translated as CASSPPGLNEKLFF.

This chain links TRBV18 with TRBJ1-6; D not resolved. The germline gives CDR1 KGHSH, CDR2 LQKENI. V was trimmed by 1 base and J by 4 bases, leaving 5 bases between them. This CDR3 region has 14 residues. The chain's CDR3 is CASSPLPYNSPLHF. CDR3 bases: TGTGCCAGCTCACCACTCCCGTATAATTCACCCCTCCACTTT.

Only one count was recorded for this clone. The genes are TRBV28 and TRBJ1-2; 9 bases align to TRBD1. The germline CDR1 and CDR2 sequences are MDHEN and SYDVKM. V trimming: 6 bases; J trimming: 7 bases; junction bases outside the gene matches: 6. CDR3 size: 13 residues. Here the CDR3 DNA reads TGTGCCAGCAGCCCCACAGGGGGCCCTGGCTACACCTTC. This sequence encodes CASSPTGGPGYTF.

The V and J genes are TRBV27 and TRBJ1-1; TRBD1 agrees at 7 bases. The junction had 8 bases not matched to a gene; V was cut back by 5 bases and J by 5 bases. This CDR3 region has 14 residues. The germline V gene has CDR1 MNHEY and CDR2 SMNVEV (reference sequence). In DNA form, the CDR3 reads TGTGCCAGCAGTCTCCGACACAGGGGAACTGAAGCTTTCTTT. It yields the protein CASSLRHRGTEAFF.

The CDR3 sequence: CASSLIAGVSYEQYF. In nucleotides, the CDR3 is TGTGCCAGCAGCTTAATCGCGGGGGTCTCCTACGAGCAGTACTTC. The chain combines TRBV7-6 with TRBJ2-7; 7 nucleotides line up with TRBD2. This CDR3 region has 15 residues. Looked up from germline, CDR1 is SGHVS and CDR2 is FNYEAQ. Trimming cost V 2 bases and J 0 bases; bases outside gene matches: 4.

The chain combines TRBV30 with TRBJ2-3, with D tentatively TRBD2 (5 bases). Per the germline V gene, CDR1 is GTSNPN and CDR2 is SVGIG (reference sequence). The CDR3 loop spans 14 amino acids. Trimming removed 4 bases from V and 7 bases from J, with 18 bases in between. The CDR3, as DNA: TGTGCCTGGACGGCTAGCCCATCCAGACATACGCAGTATTTT. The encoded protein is CAWTASPSRHTQYF.

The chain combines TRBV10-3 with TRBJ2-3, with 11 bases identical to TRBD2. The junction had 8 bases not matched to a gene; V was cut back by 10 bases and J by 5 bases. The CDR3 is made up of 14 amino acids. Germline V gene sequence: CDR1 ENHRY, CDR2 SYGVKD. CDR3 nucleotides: TGTGCCACCGATAGCGGGGGGGTGGGAGATACGCAGTATTTT. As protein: CATDSGGVGDTQYF.

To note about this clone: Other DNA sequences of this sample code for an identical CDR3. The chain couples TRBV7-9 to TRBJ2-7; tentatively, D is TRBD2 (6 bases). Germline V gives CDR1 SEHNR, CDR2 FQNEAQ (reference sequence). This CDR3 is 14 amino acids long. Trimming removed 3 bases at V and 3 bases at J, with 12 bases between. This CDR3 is CASSLGGGGYEQYF. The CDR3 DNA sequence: TGTGCCAGCAGCTTGGGGGGAGGAGGCTACGAGCAGTACTTC.

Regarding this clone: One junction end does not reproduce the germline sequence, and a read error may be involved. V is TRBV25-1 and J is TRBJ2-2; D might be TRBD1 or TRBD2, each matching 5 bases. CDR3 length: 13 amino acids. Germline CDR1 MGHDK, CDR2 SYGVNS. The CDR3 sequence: CASRQYRSGELFF. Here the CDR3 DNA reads TGTGCCAGCAGACAATACAGGTCCGGGGAGCTGTTTTTC.

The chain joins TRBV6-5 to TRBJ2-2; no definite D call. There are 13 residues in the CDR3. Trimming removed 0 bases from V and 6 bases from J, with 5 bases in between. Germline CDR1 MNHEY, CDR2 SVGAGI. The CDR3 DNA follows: TGTGCCAGCAGTTACTCAGTGGCCGGGGAGCTGTTTTTT. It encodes CASSYSVAGELFF.